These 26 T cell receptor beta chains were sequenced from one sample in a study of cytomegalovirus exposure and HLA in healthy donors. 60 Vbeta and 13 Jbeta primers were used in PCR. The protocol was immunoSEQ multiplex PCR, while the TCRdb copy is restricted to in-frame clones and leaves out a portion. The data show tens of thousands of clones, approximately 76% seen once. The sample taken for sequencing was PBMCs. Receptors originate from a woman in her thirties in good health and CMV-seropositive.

The CDR3 DNA follows: TGTGCCAGCAGCCAAGAAGGGGGCCAGGCCAGTGAGCAGTTCTTC. Translation gives CASSQEGGQASEQFF. The V and J genes are TRBV7-6 and TRBJ2-1; 7 bases agree with TRBD1. CDR1 is SGHVS and CDR2 is FNYEAQ in the germline V gene. After removal of 5 bases from V and 9 bases from J, the junction contained 13 bases not matched to a gene. The length of the CDR3 is 15 residues.

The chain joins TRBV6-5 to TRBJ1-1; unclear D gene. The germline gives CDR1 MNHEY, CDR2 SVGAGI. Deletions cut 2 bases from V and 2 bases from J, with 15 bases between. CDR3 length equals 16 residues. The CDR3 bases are TGTGCCAGCAGTTACCACATCGCTCTAGGCAACACTGAAGCTTTCTTT. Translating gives CASSYHIALGNTEAFF.

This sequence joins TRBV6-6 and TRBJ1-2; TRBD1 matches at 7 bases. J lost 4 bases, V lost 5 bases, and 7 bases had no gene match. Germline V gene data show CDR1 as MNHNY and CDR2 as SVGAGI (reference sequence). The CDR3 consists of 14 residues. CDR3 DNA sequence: TGTGCCAGCAGTCCCCAGGGGGTGGTCTATGGCTACACCTTC. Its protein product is CASSPQGVVYGYTF.

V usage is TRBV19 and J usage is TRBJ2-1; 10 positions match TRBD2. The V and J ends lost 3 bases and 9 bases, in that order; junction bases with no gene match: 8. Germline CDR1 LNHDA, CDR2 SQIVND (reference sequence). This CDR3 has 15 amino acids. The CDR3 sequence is CASSIPGGLASEQFF. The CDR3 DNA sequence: TGTGCCAGTAGTATCCCCGGGGGACTAGCGAGTGAGCAGTTCTTC.

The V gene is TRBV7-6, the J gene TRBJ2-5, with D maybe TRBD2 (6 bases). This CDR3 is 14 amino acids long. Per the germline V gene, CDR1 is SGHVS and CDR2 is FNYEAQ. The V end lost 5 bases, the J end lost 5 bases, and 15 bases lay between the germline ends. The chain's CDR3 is CASSNAPRGETQYF. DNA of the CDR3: TGTGCCAGCAGCAACGCCCCCCGGGGGGAGACCCAGTACTTC.

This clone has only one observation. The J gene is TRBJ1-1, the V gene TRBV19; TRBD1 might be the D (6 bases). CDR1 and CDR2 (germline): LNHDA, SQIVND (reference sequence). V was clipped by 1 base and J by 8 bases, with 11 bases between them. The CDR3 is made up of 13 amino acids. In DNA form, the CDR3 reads TGTGCCAGTAGTATAGTTTTTGGGGGCGAAGCTTTCTTT. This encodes CASSIVFGGEAFF.

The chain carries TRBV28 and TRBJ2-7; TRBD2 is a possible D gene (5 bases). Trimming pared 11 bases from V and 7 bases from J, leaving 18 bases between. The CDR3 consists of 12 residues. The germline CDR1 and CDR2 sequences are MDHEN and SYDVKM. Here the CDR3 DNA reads TGTGCCCTAGGAGCGTCCCCGGGAGAGCAGTACTTC. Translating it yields CALGASPGEQYF.

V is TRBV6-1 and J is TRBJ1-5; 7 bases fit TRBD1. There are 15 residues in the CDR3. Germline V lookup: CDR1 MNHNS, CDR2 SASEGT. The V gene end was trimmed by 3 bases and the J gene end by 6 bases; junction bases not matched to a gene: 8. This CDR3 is CASSEPGQRIQPQHF. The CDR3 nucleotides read TGTGCCAGCAGTGAGCCGGGACAGCGTATTCAGCCCCAGCATTTT.

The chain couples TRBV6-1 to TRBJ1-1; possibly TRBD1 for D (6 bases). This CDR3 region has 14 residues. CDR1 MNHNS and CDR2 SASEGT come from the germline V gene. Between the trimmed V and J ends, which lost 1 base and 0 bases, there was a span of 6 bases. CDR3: CASSEGTVNTEAFF. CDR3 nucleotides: TGTGCCAGCAGTGAAGGGACAGTGAACACTGAAGCTTTCTTT.

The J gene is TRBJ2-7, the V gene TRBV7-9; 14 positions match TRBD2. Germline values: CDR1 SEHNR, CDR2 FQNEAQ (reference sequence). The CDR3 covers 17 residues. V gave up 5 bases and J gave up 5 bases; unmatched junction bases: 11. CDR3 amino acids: CASSLRLAGGKQDEQYF. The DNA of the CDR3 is TGTGCCAGCAGCCTACGACTAGCGGGAGGGAAACAGGACGAGCAGTACTTC.

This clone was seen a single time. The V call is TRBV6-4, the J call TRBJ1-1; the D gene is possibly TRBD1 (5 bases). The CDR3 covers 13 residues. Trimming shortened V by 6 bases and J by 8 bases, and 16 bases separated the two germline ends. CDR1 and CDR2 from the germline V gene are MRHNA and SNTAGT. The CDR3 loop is CASRSQGIGEAFF. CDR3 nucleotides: TGTGCCAGCAGGAGTCAGGGAATCGGCGAAGCTTTCTTT.

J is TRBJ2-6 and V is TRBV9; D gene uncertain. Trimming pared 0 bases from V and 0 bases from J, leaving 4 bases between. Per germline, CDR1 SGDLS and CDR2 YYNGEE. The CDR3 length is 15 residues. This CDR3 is CASSVAPSGANVLTF. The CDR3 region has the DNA TGTGCCAGCAGCGTAGCTCCCTCTGGGGCCAACGTCCTGACTTTC.

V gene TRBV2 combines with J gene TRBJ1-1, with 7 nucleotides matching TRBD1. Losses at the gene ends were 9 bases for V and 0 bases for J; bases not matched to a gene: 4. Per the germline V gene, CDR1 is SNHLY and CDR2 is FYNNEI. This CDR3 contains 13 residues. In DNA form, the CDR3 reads TGTGCCAGAGAGGGACAGTTGAACACTGAAGCTTTCTTT. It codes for CAREGQLNTEAFF.

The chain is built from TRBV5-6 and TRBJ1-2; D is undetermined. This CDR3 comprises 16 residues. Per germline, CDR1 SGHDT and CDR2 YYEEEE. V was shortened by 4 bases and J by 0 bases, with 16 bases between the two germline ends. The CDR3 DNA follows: TGTGCCAGCAGCCCGATTATAGCAACTCCTAACTATGGCTACACCTTC. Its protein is CASSPIIATPNYGYTF.

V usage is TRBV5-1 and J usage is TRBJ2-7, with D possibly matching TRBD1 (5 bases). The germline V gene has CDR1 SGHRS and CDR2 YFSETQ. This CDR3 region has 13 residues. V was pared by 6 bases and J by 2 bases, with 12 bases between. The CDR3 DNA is TGCGCCAGCAAGGTCAGGGCAGCCTACGAGCAGTACTTC. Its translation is CASKVRAAYEQYF.

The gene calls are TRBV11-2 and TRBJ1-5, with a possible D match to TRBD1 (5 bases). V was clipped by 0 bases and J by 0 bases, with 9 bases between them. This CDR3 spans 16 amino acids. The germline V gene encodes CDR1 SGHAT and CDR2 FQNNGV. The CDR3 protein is CASSLDVGGSNQPQHF. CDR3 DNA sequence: TGTGCCAGCAGCTTAGATGTGGGGGGTAGCAATCAGCCCCAGCATTTT.

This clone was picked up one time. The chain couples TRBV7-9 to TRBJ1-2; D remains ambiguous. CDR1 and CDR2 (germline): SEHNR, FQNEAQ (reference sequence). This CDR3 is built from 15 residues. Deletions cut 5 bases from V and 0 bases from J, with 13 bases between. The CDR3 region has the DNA TGTGCCAGCAGCCTGCTGAAGGGAGCTAACTATGGCTACACCTTC. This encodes CASSLLKGANYGYTF. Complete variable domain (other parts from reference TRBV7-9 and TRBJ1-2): DTGVSQNPRHKITKRGQNVTFRCDPISEHNRLYWYRQTLGQGPEFLTYFQNEAQLEKSRLLSDRFSAERPKGSFSTLEIQRTEQGDSAMYLCASSLLKGANYGYTFGSGTRLTVV.

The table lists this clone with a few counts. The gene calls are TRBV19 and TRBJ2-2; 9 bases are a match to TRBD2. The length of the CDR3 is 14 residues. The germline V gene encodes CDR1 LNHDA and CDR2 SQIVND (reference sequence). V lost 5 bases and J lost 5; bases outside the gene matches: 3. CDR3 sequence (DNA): TGTGCCAGTAGTGCTAGCGGGGTGACCGGGGAGCTGTTTTTT. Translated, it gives CASSASGVTGELFF.

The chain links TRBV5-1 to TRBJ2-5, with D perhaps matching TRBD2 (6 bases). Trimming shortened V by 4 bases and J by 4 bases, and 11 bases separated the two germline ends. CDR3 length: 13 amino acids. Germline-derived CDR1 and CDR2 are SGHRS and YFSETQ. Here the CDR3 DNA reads TGCGCCAGCAGCCTCCAGGAGGGAGAGACCCAGTACTTC. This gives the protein CASSLQEGETQYF.

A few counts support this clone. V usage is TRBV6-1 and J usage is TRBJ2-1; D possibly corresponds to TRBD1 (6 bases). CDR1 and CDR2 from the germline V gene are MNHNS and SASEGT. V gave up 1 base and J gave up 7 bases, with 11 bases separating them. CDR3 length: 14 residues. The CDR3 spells CASSEDRAGNEQFF. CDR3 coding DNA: TGTGCCAGCAGTGAAGACAGGGCAGGGAATGAGCAGTTCTTC.

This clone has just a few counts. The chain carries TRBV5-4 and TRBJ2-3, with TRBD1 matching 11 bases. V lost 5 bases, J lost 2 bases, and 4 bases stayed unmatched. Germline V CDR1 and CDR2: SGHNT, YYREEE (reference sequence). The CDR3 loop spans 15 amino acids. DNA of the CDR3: TGTGCCAGCAGACGGACAGGGGGCTCCACAGATACGCAGTATTTT. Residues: CASRRTGGSTDTQYF.

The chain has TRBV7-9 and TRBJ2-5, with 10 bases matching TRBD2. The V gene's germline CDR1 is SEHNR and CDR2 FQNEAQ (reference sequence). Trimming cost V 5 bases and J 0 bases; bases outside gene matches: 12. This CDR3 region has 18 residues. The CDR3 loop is CASSPGAASGGYQETQYF. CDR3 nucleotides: TGTGCCAGCAGCCCAGGGGCAGCTAGCGGGGGCTACCAAGAGACCCAGTACTTC.

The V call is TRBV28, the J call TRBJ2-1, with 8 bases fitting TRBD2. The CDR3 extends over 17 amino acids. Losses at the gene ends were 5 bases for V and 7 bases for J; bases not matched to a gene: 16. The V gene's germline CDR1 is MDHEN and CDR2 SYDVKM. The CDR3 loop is CASSPAPGLEWVNEQFF. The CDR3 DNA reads TGTGCCAGCAGTCCCGCCCCGGGACTAGAATGGGTGAATGAGCAGTTCTTC.

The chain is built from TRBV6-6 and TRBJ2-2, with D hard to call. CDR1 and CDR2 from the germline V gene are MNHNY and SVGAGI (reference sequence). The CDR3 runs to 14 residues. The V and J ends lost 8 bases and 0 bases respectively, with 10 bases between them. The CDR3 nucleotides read TGTGCCAGCCTAGGAAACGCGAACACCGGGGAGCTGTTTTTT. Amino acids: CASLGNANTGELFF.

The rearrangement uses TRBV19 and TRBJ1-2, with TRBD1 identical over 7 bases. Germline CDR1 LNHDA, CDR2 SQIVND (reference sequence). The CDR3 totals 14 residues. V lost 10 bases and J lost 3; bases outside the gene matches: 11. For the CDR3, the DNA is TGTGCCACTAAGACAGGGTCCCTCTACTATGGCTACACCTTC. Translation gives CATKTGSLYYGYTF.

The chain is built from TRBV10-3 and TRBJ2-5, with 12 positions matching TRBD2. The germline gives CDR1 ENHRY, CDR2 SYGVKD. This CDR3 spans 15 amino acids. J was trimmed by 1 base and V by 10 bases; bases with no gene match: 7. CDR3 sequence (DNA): TGTGCCACCAAGACTAGCGGGGGCCCCCAAGAGACCCAGTACTTC. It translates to CATKTSGGPQETQYF.